Shown below are 16 T cell receptor beta chains from a single sample sequenced in a study of identical twins. TCRdb re-analysed the 5' RACE reads in MiXCR, keeping a single row per CDR3 protein. The data contain around 220,000 distinct CDR3 sequences, over 9.5% of them singletons. Sample: memory T cells sorted from blood. The receptors were sampled from a middle-aged man in good health.

V and J are TRBV27 and TRBJ1-5; D gene ambiguous. The CDR3 is 14 residues long. The V gene lost 6 bases and the J gene lost 4 bases, with 13 bases spanning the gap. CDR1 and CDR2 (germline): MNHEY, SMNVEV (reference sequence). Here the CDR3 reads CASRTLRENQPQHF. The DNA of the CDR3 is TGTGCCAGCAGGACCCTAAGGGAGAATCAGCCCCAGCATTTT.

This clonotype has more than one count but fewer than ten. The chain recombines TRBV29-1 with TRBJ2-5, with D tentatively TRBD1 or TRBD2 (6 bases each). The CDR3 is 17 amino acids. Germline V gene data show CDR1 as SQVTM and CDR2 as ANQGSEA. Trimming pared 3 bases from V and 4 bases from J, leaving 24 bases between. For the CDR3, the DNA is TGCAGCGTTGAGGCCGCTTCCTGGGGGGCGAGTGGAGAGACCCAGTACTTC. It translates to CSVEAASWGASGETQYF.

The sample holds many counts of this clonotype. The chain links TRBV27 to TRBJ1-1; D perhaps matches TRBD1 (5 bases). Looked up from germline, CDR1 is MNHEY and CDR2 is SMNVEV (reference sequence). This CDR3 region has 15 residues. Trimming removed 3 bases from V and 1 base from J, with 12 bases in between. CDR3 DNA: TGTGCCAGCAGTTTTAGTACTGGGGGGAACACTGAAGCTTTCTTT. It codes for CASSFSTGGNTEAFF.

This clonotype came up a few times. Here the CDR3 DNA reads TGCAGTGCTCCGATCGATACAGGGCAAAAACTGTTTTTT. Translating gives CSAPIDTGQKLFF. V usage is TRBV20-1 and J usage is TRBJ1-4; D might be TRBD1 (6 bases). The CDR3 length is 13 residues. V was shortened by 5 bases and J by 9 bases, with 16 bases between the two germline ends. The germline V gene has CDR1 DFQATT and CDR2 SNEGSKA (reference sequence).

This clonotype was recorded a few times. This rearrangement joins TRBV15 to TRBJ2-3; weak D call: TRBD2 (5 bases). CDR1 and CDR2 from the germline V gene are LNHNV and YYDKDF (reference sequence). This CDR3 has 18 residues. Trimming took off 6 bases at V and 2 bases at J, with 24 bases between the two ends. CDR3 amino acids: CATRKLVIRTINTDTQYF. In nucleotides, the CDR3 is TGTGCCACCAGGAAACTAGTCATAAGGACCATTAACACAGATACGCAGTATTTT.

The J gene is TRBJ2-2, the V gene TRBV7-3, with 8 bases aligning to TRBD2. The length of the CDR3 is 16 residues. The germline CDR1 and CDR2 sequences are SGHTA and FQGTGA. Trimming at V came to 2 bases and at J to 4 bases, leaving 6 bases not matched to a gene. CDR3 sequence: CASSLAAGGSTGELFF. CDR3 coding DNA: TGTGCCAGCAGCTTAGCGGCGGGAGGCTCCACCGGGGAGCTGTTTTTT. The full variable domain, in which reference TRBV7-3 and TRBJ2-2 provide the parts outside the CDR3, is GAGVSQTPSNKVTEKGKYVELRCDPISGHTALYWYRQSLGQGPEFLIYFQGTGAADDSGLPNDRFFAVRPEGSVSTLKIQRTERGDSAVYLCASSLAAGGSTGELFFGEGSRLTVL.

This clonotype has more than one count but fewer than ten. V and J are TRBV11-2 and TRBJ2-6; TRBD1 matches at 7 bases. Per germline, CDR1 SGHAT and CDR2 FQNNGV. The trim removed 5 bases at V and 0 bases at J, leaving 13 bases unmatched. The CDR3 has 19 residues. CDR3 DNA sequence: TGTGCCAGCAGCCGCAGTAGACAGGGCAGGACCTCTGGGGCCAACGTCCTGACTTTC. It specifies CASSRSRQGRTSGANVLTF.

This clonotype occurred many times. This chain connects TRBV12-3 or TRBV12-4 to TRBJ2-5; tentative D call: TRBD1 (6 bases). CDR3 size: 12 residues. Trimming shortened V by 2 bases and J by 7 bases, and 8 bases separated the two germline ends. The CDR3 reads CASSLQGWTQYF. DNA for the CDR3: TGTGCCAGCAGTTTACAGGGGTGGACCCAGTACTTC.

This clonotype has just one count. The V gene is TRBV6-6, the J gene TRBJ2-3, with unresolved D. This CDR3 spans 11 amino acids. V shed 6 bases and J shed 4 bases, with 5 bases lying between them. Per the germline V gene, CDR1 is MNHNY and CDR2 is SVGAGI (reference sequence). The CDR3 nucleotides are TGTGCCAGCAGAGCAGCAGATACGCAGTATTTT. Its translation: CASRAADTQYF.

This clonotype occurred many times. The chain is built from TRBV4-3 and TRBJ2-7, with D perhaps TRBD1 (6 bases). Looked up from germline, CDR1 is LGHNA and CDR2 is YSLEER. V shed 4 bases and J shed 0 bases, with 16 bases lying between them. The CDR3 sequence is 16 residues long. The CDR3 region has the DNA TGCGCCAGCAGCCGAGGACAGAACCTCCCCTCCTACGAGCAGTACTTC. As protein: CASSRGQNLPSYEQYF.

J is TRBJ2-7 and V is TRBV10-3; D is unresolved. This CDR3 is 11 amino acids long. Trimming removed 4 bases at V and 5 bases at J, with 6 bases between. Germline V gene data show CDR1 as ENHRY and CDR2 as SYGVKD. CDR3 in amino acids: CAISVGHEQYF. The CDR3 DNA reads TGTGCCATCAGTGTTGGCCACGAGCAGTACTTC.

This clonotype has a handful of counts. This chain joins TRBV10-3 and TRBJ2-5; 9 bases map to TRBD1. Germline CDR1 is ENHRY and CDR2 is SYGVKD. After removal of 3 bases from V and 5 bases from J, the junction contained 7 bases not matched to a gene. This CDR3 region has 15 residues. The CDR3 DNA reads as TGTGCCATCAGTGAAGGGACAGGGAGGACGGAGACCCAGTACTTC. Translation gives CAISEGTGRTETQYF.

This clonotype was seen at least ten times. J is TRBJ1-5 and V is TRBV4-1; 7 bases match TRBD1. After removal of 0 bases from V and 2 bases from J, the junction contained 4 bases not matched to a gene. The CDR3 consists of 16 residues. Germline V CDR1 and CDR2: MGHRA, YSYEKL. CDR3 nucleotides: TGCGCCAGCAGCCAAGAGGGGACAGCTGGCAATCAGCCCCAGCATTTT. This sequence encodes CASSQEGTAGNQPQHF.

This clonotype occurred many times. The chain couples TRBV19 to TRBJ1-1, with D possibly TRBD1 on 5 matching bases. The germline CDR1 and CDR2 sequences are LNHDA and SQIVND (reference sequence). This CDR3 has 11 amino acids. CDR3 sequence (DNA): TGTGCGTCAGGGTGGAACACTGAAGCTTTCTTT. Translating it yields CASGWNTEAFF. Full variable domain (outside the CDR3, taken from reference TRBV19 and TRBJ1-1): DGGITQSPKYLFRKEGQNVTLSCEQNLNHDAMYWYRQDPGQGLRLIYYSQIVNDFQKGDIAEGYSVSREKKESFPLTVTSAQKNPTAFYLCASGWNTEAFFGQGTRLTVV.

The rearrangement links TRBV4-2 to TRBJ1-3; weak D call: TRBD1 (6 bases). Trimming shortened V by 4 bases and J by 10 bases, and 29 bases separated the two germline ends. The V gene's germline CDR1 is LGHNA and CDR2 YNFKEQ. CDR3 length equals 18 residues. Written as DNA, the CDR3 is TGTGCCAGCAGCCCGGGGGCGGACTATGACCTACCTGGAGGAACCATATATTTT. Protein product: CASSPGADYDLPGGTIYF.

This clonotype occurred many times. J is TRBJ2-3 and V is TRBV5-1; 12 bases agree with TRBD2. J was trimmed by 2 bases and V by 4 bases; bases with no gene match: 8. This CDR3 region has 17 residues. CDR1 and CDR2 from the germline V gene are SGHRS and YFSETQ. CDR3 residues: CASSTGLAGFFTDTQYF. CDR3 coding DNA: TGCGCCAGCAGCACTGGACTAGCGGGGTTTTTCACAGATACGCAGTATTTT.